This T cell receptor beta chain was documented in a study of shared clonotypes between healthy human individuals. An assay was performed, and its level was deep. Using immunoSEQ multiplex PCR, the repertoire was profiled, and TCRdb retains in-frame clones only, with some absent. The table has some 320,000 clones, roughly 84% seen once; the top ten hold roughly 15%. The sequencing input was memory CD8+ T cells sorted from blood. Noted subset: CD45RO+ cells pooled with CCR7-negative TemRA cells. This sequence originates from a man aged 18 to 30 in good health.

The CDR3: CASSDEIDGGNGYTF. The CDR3, as DNA: TGTGCCAGCAGTGACGAGATAGATGGGGGGAATGGCTACACCTTC. J is TRBJ1-2 and V is TRBV25-1; a possible D gene is TRBD1 (5 bases). CDR3 size: 15 residues. Trimming took off 3 bases at V and 6 bases at J, with 17 bases between the two ends. Germline loops: CDR1 MGHDK, CDR2 SYGVNS.